This TCR beta chain was observed in a study of control samples from healthy donors and cancer patients. Using immunoSEQ multiplex PCR, the repertoire was profiled, and TCRdb retains in-frame clones only, with some absent. Among around 94,000 clones listed, 70% to 90% were seen once. Germline lookup yields CDR1 KGHDR and CDR2 SFDVKD. The CDR3 extends over 16 amino acids. V was clipped by 4 bases and J by 4 bases; unmatched bases: 9. The chain joins TRBV24-1 to TRBJ2-1; TRBD1 matches at 7 bases. Sequenced sample: blood. The sequence was obtained from a woman aged 50 to 60 in good health. CDR3 in amino acids: CATSDLRDRDYNEQFF. The CDR3 nucleotides read TGTGCCACCAGTGACCTCCGGGACAGAGATTACAATGAGCAGTTCTTC.